This passage covers 26 T cell receptor beta chains from one sample sequenced in a study of response to subunit inactivated influenza vaccine. Each CDR3 protein is one row after TCRdb ran MiXCR on the RT-PCR reads. The data hold roughly 670,000 distinct CDR3 sequences, with 14% observed a single time. The sequencing here drew on PBMCs from blood, taken roughly 2 weeks before vaccination. The source is a man aged 45-65 years who received an inactivated influenza vaccine.

This clonotype was detected a few times. V usage is TRBV27 and J usage is TRBJ1-5, with D perhaps TRBD1 (6 bases). Germline V gene sequence: CDR1 MNHEY, CDR2 SMNVEV (reference sequence). There are 14 residues in the CDR3. The V end was cut by 7 bases, the J end by 2 bases, with 12 bases between. The CDR3 sequence is CASKRGGGNQPQHF. CDR3 sequence (DNA): TGTGCCAGCAAGAGGGGGGGAGGCAATCAGCCCCAGCATTTT.

The rearrangement links TRBV7-2 to TRBJ1-3, with a weak D call TRBD1 (5 bases). Germline-derived CDR1 and CDR2 are SGHTA and FQGNSA. With 6 bases removed from V and 0 bases from J, the gap between germline ends came to 9 bases. The CDR3 loop spans 14 amino acids. The chain's CDR3 is CASSQQDSGNTIYF. The CDR3 DNA follows: TGTGCCAGCAGTCAACAGGACTCTGGAAACACCATATATTTT. Variable domain in full (rest from reference TRBV7-2 and TRBJ1-3): GAGVSQSPSNKVTEKGKDVELRCDPISGHTALYWYRQSLGQGLEFLIYFQGNSAPDKSGLPSDRFSAERTGGSVSTLTIQRTQQEDSAVYLCASSQQDSGNTIYFGEGSWLTVV.

J is TRBJ2-2 and V is TRBV29-1; D is perhaps TRBD2 (6 bases). The germline gives CDR1 SQVTM, CDR2 ANQGSEA. This CDR3 has 13 residues. V lost 7 bases and J 2 bases, leaving 11 bases between the germline ends. CDR3 coding DNA: TGCAGCGCCGGGGGACTTAACACCGGGGAGCTGTTTTTT. Protein sequence: CSAGGLNTGELFF.

This clonotype has just a few counts. This chain uses TRBV7-6 with TRBJ1-1; the match to TRBD1 covers 7 bases. The CDR3 runs 15 residues. Germline V gene sequence: CDR1 SGHVS, CDR2 FNYEAQ. With 4 bases clipped from V and 4 bases from J, the junction kept 9 bases outside the gene matches. CDR3 loop: CASSSTTGSSTEAFF. CDR3 sequence (DNA): TGTGCCAGCAGCTCCACGACAGGGTCGAGCACTGAAGCTTTCTTT.

The chain carries TRBV12-3 or TRBV12-4 and TRBJ2-1; TRBD2 matches 8 bases. Trimming took 4 bases from V and 6 from J; bases not matched to a gene: 8. The CDR3 loop spans 15 amino acids. DNA of the CDR3: TGTGCCAGCAGTTATCGGGGGGGCCTTACCAATGAGCAGTTCTTC. This translates into CASSYRGGLTNEQFF.

The table lists this clonotype with a few counts. V gene TRBV10-3 combines with J gene TRBJ1-2; 12 bases are shared with TRBD1. The CDR3 runs 16 residues. The junction had 7 bases not matched to a gene; V was cut back by 5 bases and J by 3 bases. From germline, CDR1 is ENHRY and CDR2 SYGVKD. The CDR3 protein is CAISIGTGGDYYGYTF. The CDR3 nucleotides are TGTGCCATCAGTATCGGGACAGGGGGCGATTACTATGGCTACACCTTC.

As for this clonotype: It may be a read error: a sequence one base away is much more abundant. This rearrangement joins TRBV20-1 to TRBJ2-5; TRBD1 aligns across 12 bases. Germline loops: CDR1 DFQATT, CDR2 SNEGSKA (reference sequence). The CDR3 sequence is 14 residues long. CDR3 in DNA: TGCAGTGCTGGGGACAGGGGGCTGGTAGAGACCCTGTACTTC. This translates into CSAGDRGLVETLYF.

Points on this clonotype: Compared with germline, one end of the junction differs, possibly owing to a read error. The V gene is TRBV27, the J gene TRBJ2-5; 7 bases map to TRBD1. CDR3 length: 15 amino acids. Germline lookup yields CDR1 MNHEY and CDR2 SMNVEV (reference sequence). CDR3 nucleotides: TGTGCCAGCAGTTTAACTAGTCGACAGGGAGAGAGCCAGTACTTC. This sequence encodes CASSLTSRQGESQYF.

The sample holds a few counts of this clonotype. The J gene is TRBJ2-2, the V gene TRBV6-2 or TRBV6-3, with D possibly TRBD2 on 5 matching bases. This CDR3 comprises 14 residues. The germline CDR1 and CDR2 sequences are MNHEY and SVGEGT. Trimming shortened V by 4 bases and J by 7 bases, and 13 bases separated the two germline ends. The CDR3 is CASSSGPRGGELFF. CDR3 bases: TGTGCCAGCAGTTCAGGACCCCGGGGCGGGGAGCTGTTTTTT.

The table lists this clonotype with many counts. The V and J genes are TRBV9 and TRBJ2-2; D is ambiguous. Germline loops: CDR1 SGDLS, CDR2 YYNGEE. With 0 bases removed from V and 3 bases from J, the gap between germline ends came to 6 bases. The CDR3 is 14 amino acids. Written as DNA, the CDR3 is TGTGCCAGCAGCGTAGATCCTTACACCGGGGAGCTGTTTTTT. Translating gives CASSVDPYTGELFF.

V is TRBV9 and J is TRBJ2-3, with 10 bases aligning to TRBD2. V gave up 3 bases and J gave up 5 bases; unmatched junction bases: 3. CDR1 is SGDLS, CDR2 YYNGEE, per germline. The CDR3 spans 14 residues. The CDR3 sequence is CASSGSGGGDTQYF. The DNA for the CDR3 is TGTGCCAGCAGCGGCAGCGGGGGGGGAGATACGCAGTATTTT. The whole variable domain, remainder taken from reference TRBV9 and TRBJ2-3, is DSGVTQTPKHLITATGQRVTLRCSPRSGDLSVYWYQQSLDQGLQFLIQYYNGEERAKGNILERFSAQQFPDLHSELNLSSLELGDSALYFCASSGSGGGDTQYFGPGTRLTVL.

This chain uses TRBV2 with TRBJ2-3; possibly TRBD1 for D (6 bases). Trimming removed 0 bases at V and 1 base at J, with 17 bases between. The CDR3 loop spans 18 amino acids. Germline CDR1 and CDR2: SNHLY and FYNNEI. The CDR3 is CASSEARQEPGRTDTQYF. The CDR3 DNA follows: TGTGCCAGCAGTGAAGCCCGACAGGAACCTGGGCGCACAGATACGCAGTATTTT.

The sample holds a few counts of this clonotype. The chain links TRBV27 to TRBJ2-2, with 12 bases that match TRBD1. CDR1 and CDR2 (germline): MNHEY, SMNVEV (reference sequence). V lost 5 bases to trimming and J lost 4 bases; unmatched junction nucleotides: 8. CDR3 length: 17 residues. CDR3 in amino acids: CASSLSPGQGATGELFF. The CDR3 region has the DNA TGTGCCAGCAGTCTCTCCCCGGGACAGGGGGCCACCGGGGAGCTGTTTTTT.

The sample holds many counts of this clonotype. The chain has TRBV5-4 and TRBJ1-2, with D maybe TRBD1 (6 bases). The V end was cut by 1 base, the J end by 11 bases, with 12 bases between. CDR3 length equals 12 residues. Germline V gene data show CDR1 as SGHNT and CDR2 as YYREEE (reference sequence). The CDR3 sequence: CASSLRGGIYTF. The CDR3 DNA reads as TGTGCCAGCAGCTTGAGGGGGGGAATTTACACCTTC.

The gene calls are TRBV20-1 and TRBJ2-5; tentative D call: TRBD2 (5 bases). V lost 3 bases, J lost 3 bases, and 11 bases lay in between. Germline V gene sequence: CDR1 DFQATT, CDR2 SNEGSKA (reference sequence). There are 13 residues in the CDR3. The CDR3 region has the DNA TGCAGTGCTAGGATCTGGGAGAAAGAGACCCAGTACTTC. It specifies CSARIWEKETQYF.

The gene calls are TRBV27 and TRBJ2-3; 14 positions agree with TRBD2. This CDR3 region has 17 residues. Germline V lookup: CDR1 MNHEY, CDR2 SMNVEV (reference sequence). With 6 bases clipped from V and 5 bases from J, the junction kept 10 bases outside the gene matches. The CDR3 DNA reads TGTGCCAGCAGCCCCCTGACTAGCGGGGGGGCCGGAGATACGCAGTATTTT. Translating gives CASSPLTSGGAGDTQYF.

This clonotype has a count of ten or more. This chain connects TRBV5-1 to TRBJ1-1; D ambiguous. CDR1 SGHRS and CDR2 YFSETQ come from the germline V gene. The CDR3 extends over 13 amino acids. Trimming cost V 2 bases and J 1 base, with 6 bases left between them. The CDR3 DNA reads as TGCGCCAGCAGCTTCCGGTCGAACACTGAAGCTTTCTTT. This encodes CASSFRSNTEAFF. The full variable domain, completed using reference TRBV5-1 and TRBJ1-1, is KAGVTQTPRYLIKTRGQQVTLSCSPISGHRSVSWYQQTPGQGLQFLFEYFSETQRNKGNFPGRFSGRQFSNSRSEMNVSTLELGDSALYLCASSFRSNTEAFFGQGTRLTVV.

In this sample, this clonotype turned up many times. The chain uses TRBV2 and TRBJ2-7, with a possible D match to TRBD1 (6 bases). Deletions cut 4 bases from V and 4 bases from J, with 8 bases between. The CDR3 contains 12 residues. The germline CDR1 and CDR2 sequences are SNHLY and FYNNEI. The DNA for the CDR3 is TGTGCCAGCAGTGTCAGGGGATACGAGCAGTACTTC. As protein: CASSVRGYEQYF.

This clonotype turned up a few times. This chain joins TRBV6-2 or TRBV6-3 and TRBJ2-1; D is unresolved. The germline CDR1 and CDR2 sequences are MNHEY and SVGEGT. CDR3 length: 13 amino acids. The V gene lost 2 bases and the J gene lost 10 bases, with 12 bases spanning the gap. The CDR3 DNA follows: TGTGCCAGCAGTTACCTTTCTCTGGGGGAGCAGTTCTTC. This translates into CASSYLSLGEQFF.

This clonotype has a count of ten or more. This chain connects TRBV5-1 to TRBJ2-3; 9 nucleotides line up with TRBD2. This CDR3 is built from 16 residues. Germline V lookup: CDR1 SGHRS, CDR2 YFSETQ. V trimming: 1 base; J trimming: 3 bases; junction bases outside the gene matches: 6. The CDR3 here is CASSLSSLAGTDTQYF. CDR3 bases: TGCGCCAGCAGCTTGAGTTCGCTAGCGGGAACAGATACGCAGTATTTT.

Ten or more counts support this clonotype. Sequence at one end of the junction differs from germline and may be a read error. This chain links TRBV7-7 with TRBJ2-7; D may be TRBD2 (6 bases). Germline assignment: CDR1 SSHAT and CDR2 FNYEAQ (reference sequence). CDR3 length: 15 amino acids. The CDR3 DNA sequence: TGTGCTAGCAGCTTAAGGGCTAGCGAAGACTACGAGCAGTACTTC. It encodes CASSLRASEDYEQYF. Combining the CDR3 with reference TRBV7-7 and TRBJ2-7 gives the whole variable domain GAGVSQSPRYKVTKRGQDVTLRCDPISSHATLYWYQQALGQGPEFLTYFNYEAQPDKSGLPSDRFSAERPEGSISTLTIQRTEQRDSAMYRCASSLRASEDYEQYFGPGTRLTVT.

The chain recombines TRBV6-2 or TRBV6-3 with TRBJ2-7; 9 bases fit TRBD1. CDR1 is MNHEY and CDR2 is SVGEGT in the germline V gene. V trimming: 8 bases; J trimming: 3 bases; junction bases outside the gene matches: 8. The CDR3 is 14 amino acids. CDR3 loop: CASEGTGTDYEQYF. The CDR3 nucleotides are TGTGCCAGCGAGGGGACAGGGACCGACTACGAGCAGTACTTC.

This clonotype was seen only a few times. This chain uses TRBV27 with TRBJ2-7, with D tentatively TRBD1 (5 bases). CDR1 is MNHEY and CDR2 is SMNVEV in the germline V gene (reference sequence). V lost 3 bases to trimming and J lost 6 bases, with 9 bases between them. The CDR3 has 12 residues. The CDR3 loop is CASSFQGGEQYF. CDR3 DNA: TGTGCCAGCAGTTTTCAGGGTGGCGAGCAGTACTTC.

This clonotype has more than one count but fewer than ten. This chain joins TRBV15 and TRBJ2-2; possible D gene TRBD1, 6 bases. Trimming left V 2 bases short and J 5 bases short, with 6 bases between. This CDR3 is 13 amino acids long. Germline-derived CDR1 and CDR2 are LNHNV and YYDKDF (reference sequence). CDR3 amino acids: CATSRRGTGELFF. The CDR3 DNA is TGTGCCACCAGCAGAAGGGGGACCGGGGAGCTGTTTTTT.

This clonotype was found a few times. This chain links TRBV29-1 with TRBJ2-7; TRBD2 aligns across 11 bases. Trimming at V came to 4 bases and at J to 6 bases, leaving 2 bases not matched to a gene. This CDR3 contains 12 residues. The germline V gene encodes CDR1 SQVTM and CDR2 ANQGSEA. The CDR3 spells CSVVAGGGEQYF. CDR3 in DNA: TGCAGCGTTGTAGCGGGAGGGGGCGAGCAGTACTTC.

The rearrangement links TRBV20-1 to TRBJ2-7, with TRBD2 identical over 12 bases. The V segment lost 0 bases and the J segment 1 base; nucleotides outside the gene matches: 10. CDR1 is DFQATT, CDR2 SNEGSKA, per germline (reference sequence). The CDR3 is made up of 18 amino acids. The DNA of the CDR3 is TGCAGTGCTAGAGATCCGTCGAGGGGACTAGCGGGTTCCTACGAGCAGTACTTC. Its protein is CSARDPSRGLAGSYEQYF.